The entry below gives a single T cell receptor (beta chain) sequence along with its context. This sample was included in a study of blood T cell repertoires in COVID-19. This CDR3 is built from 17 residues. The germline CDR1 and CDR2 sequences are SGHTA and FQGNSA. The V segment lost 4 bases and the J segment 5 bases; nucleotides outside the gene matches: 14. The data were produced by immunoSEQ multiplex PCR, yet TCRdb's version contains in-frame clones alone and is incomplete. The sample consists of roughly 80,000 clones, about nine tenths of them appearing once. The receptor was isolated from a human donor in a cohort sampled during active COVID-19. Sequenced material: peripheral blood. This chain connects TRBV7-2 to TRBJ2-7; 10 bases line up with TRBD1. Here the CDR3 reads CASSSKGTGTGANEQYF. CDR3 DNA: TGTGCCAGCAGCTCAAAAGGGACTGGGACAGGGGCGAACGAGCAGTACTTC. The whole variable domain, filled in from reference TRBV7-2 and TRBJ2-7, reads GAGVSQSPSNKVTEKGKDVELRCDPISGHTALYWYRQSLGQGLEFLIYFQGNSAPDKSGLPSDRFSAERTGGSVSTLTIQRTQQEDSAVYLCASSSKGTGTGANEQYFGPGTRLTVT.